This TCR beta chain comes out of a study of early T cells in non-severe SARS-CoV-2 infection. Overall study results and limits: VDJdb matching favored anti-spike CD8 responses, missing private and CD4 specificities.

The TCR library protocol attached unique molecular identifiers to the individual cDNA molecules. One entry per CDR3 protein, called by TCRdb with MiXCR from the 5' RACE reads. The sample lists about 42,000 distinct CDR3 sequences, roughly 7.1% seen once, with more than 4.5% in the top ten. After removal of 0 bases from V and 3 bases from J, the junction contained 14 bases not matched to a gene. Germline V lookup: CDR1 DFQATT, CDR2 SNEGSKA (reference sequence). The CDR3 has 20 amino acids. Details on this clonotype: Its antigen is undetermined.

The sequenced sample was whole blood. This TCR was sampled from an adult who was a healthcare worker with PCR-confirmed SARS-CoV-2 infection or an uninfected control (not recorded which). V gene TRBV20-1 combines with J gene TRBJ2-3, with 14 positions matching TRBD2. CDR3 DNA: TGCAGTGCTAGAGATTTCGAGGTTGGGACTAGCGGGGGAGATACAGATACGCAGTATTTT. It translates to CSARDFEVGTSGGDTDTQYF.